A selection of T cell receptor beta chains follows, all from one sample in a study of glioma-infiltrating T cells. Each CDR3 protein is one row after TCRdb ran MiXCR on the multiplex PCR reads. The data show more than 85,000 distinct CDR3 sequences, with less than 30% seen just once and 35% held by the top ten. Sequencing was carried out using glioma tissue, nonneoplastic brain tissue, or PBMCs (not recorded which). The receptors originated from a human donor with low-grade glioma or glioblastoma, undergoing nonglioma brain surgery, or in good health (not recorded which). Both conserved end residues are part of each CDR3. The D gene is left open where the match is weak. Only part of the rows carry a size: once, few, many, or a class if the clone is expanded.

CASSSLGAGNTIYF TGTGCCAGCAGTTCCCTGGGGGCCGGAAACACCATATATTTT TRBJ1-3 NA TRBV12-3/TRBV12-4 NA
CASSIPGTGKEQPQHF TGTGCCAGTAGTATCCCAGGGACAGGGAAAGAACAGCCCCAGCATTTT TRBJ1-5 many TRBV19 TRBD1
CSVEDFYEQYF TGCAGCGTTGAGGACTTTTACGAGCAGTACTTC TRBJ2-7 many TRBV29-1 NA
CASSVMPLAYTDTQYF TGTGCCAGCAGCGTCATGCCTCTAGCGTATACAGATACGCAGTATTTT TRBJ2-3 many TRBV7-9 NA
CATSRPTGELFF TGTGCCACCAGTCGACCCACCGGGGAGCTGTTTTTT TRBJ2-2 many TRBV24-1 NA
CASTPDRADGYTF TGTGCCAGCACTCCCGACAGGGCAGACGGCTACACCTTC TRBJ1-2 many TRBV12-3/TRBV12-4 TRBD1
CASSTSSGRASNEQFF TGTGCCAGCAGCACCTCTAGCGGGAGGGCCTCCAATGAGCAGTTCTTC TRBJ2-1 many TRBV7-2 TRBD2
CASRVGGPRADTQYF TGTGCCAGTAGAGTGGGGGGGCCACGGGCAGATACGCAGTATTTT TRBJ2-3 NA TRBV19 NA
CASTQGDVSYNEQFF TGCGCCAGTACCCAGGGGGATGTTTCCTACAATGAGCAGTTCTTC TRBJ2-1 NA TRBV5-1 TRBD1
CASWAGAVGEQYF TGTGCCAGCTGGGCAGGGGCAGTCGGCGAGCAGTACTTC TRBJ2-7 NA TRBV18 NA
CAWSVGTPPYNEQFF TGTGCCTGGAGTGTAGGGACTCCGCCCTACAATGAGCAGTTCTTC TRBJ2-1 NA TRBV30 NA
CSAIRGVNAEAFF TGCAGTGCAATCCGGGGGGTGAACGCTGAAGCTTTCTTT TRBJ1-1 few TRBV20-1 NA
CASSGLGAGSLRNEQFF TGTGCCAGCAGCGGCTTGGGGGCAGGGAGCCTTCGGAATGAGCAGTTCTTC TRBJ2-1 many TRBV9 NA
CASSPPMRGTDTQYF TGTGCCAGCAGTCCTCCTATGAGGGGCACAGATACGCAGTATTTT TRBJ2-3 many TRBV28 NA
CASSYSTRGISQPQHF TGTGCCAGCAGTTACTCGACCAGGGGAATAAGTCAGCCCCAGCATTTT TRBJ1-5 many TRBV6-2/TRBV6-3 NA
CSAKGQGDEQYF TGCAGTGCCAAAGGACAGGGGGACGAGCAGTACTTC TRBJ2-7 many TRBV20-1 TRBD1
CASGTGGDEQYF TGTGCCAGCGGGACAGGGGGAGACGAGCAGTACTTC TRBJ2-7 many TRBV28 TRBD1
CAGIAGGVTKAFF TGTGCAGGTATAGCAGGGGGCGTCACTAAAGCTTTCTTT TRBJ1-1 NA TRBV7-9 TRBD1
CASSYSTSGRNTGELFF TGTGCCAGCAGTTACTCGACTAGCGGGAGAAACACCGGGGAGCTGTTTTTT TRBJ2-2 many TRBV6-6 TRBD2
CASSISGGDTQYF TGCGCCAGCAGCATTAGCGGGGGAGATACGCAGTATTTT TRBJ2-3 many TRBV5-1 TRBD2
CASSQVTTEAFF TGTGCCAGCAGCCAAGTAACTACTGAAGCTTTCTTT TRBJ1-1 many TRBV3-1 NA
CSVEERVWGYTF TGCAGCGTTGAAGAAAGGGTCTGGGGCTACACCTTC TRBJ1-2 NA TRBV29-1 NA
CSVRQGLDSPLHF TGCAGCGTCAGACAGGGACTGGATTCACCCCTCCACTTT TRBJ1-6 NA TRBV29-1 TRBD1
CASSQSGGYAYEQYF TGTGCCAGCAGCCAATCGGGGGGCTATGCCTACGAGCAGTACTTC TRBJ2-7 many TRBV16 NA
CASRKQGAEYGYTF TGCGCCAGCAGGAAACAGGGGGCCGAATATGGCTACACCTTC TRBJ1-2 few TRBV5-1 TRBD1
CATSPAGNNQPQHF TGTGCCACCAGTCCGGCAGGGAACAATCAGCCCCAGCATTTT TRBJ1-5 many TRBV24-1 NA
CSGRRTDTQYF TGCAGCGGCCGACGGACAGATACGCAGTATTTT TRBJ2-3 many TRBV29-1 NA
CASSLSGTDTQYF TGTGCCAGCAGTTTATCCGGCACAGATACGCAGTATTTT TRBJ2-3 few TRBV12-3/TRBV12-4 NA
CSARDTSGRAGYNEQFF TGCAGTGCTAGAGATACTAGCGGGAGGGCCGGGTACAATGAGCAGTTCTTC TRBJ2-1 many TRBV20-1 TRBD2
CASSPPSQKDTQYF TGTGCCAGCTCACCACCGAGCCAAAAAGATACGCAGTATTTT TRBJ2-3 few TRBV18 NA
CASSQGTRVSHLHF TGTGCCAGCAGCCAGGGGACTCGTGTTTCACACCTCCACTTT TRBJ1-6 NA TRBV14 NA
CASSLYFEQFF TGTGCCAGCAGTCTGTACTTTGAGCAGTTCTTC TRBJ2-1 many TRBV28 NA
CASSPPGRVQETQYF TGTGCCAGCTCACCACCGGGCCGGGTACAAGAGACCCAGTACTTC TRBJ2-5 many TRBV18 NA
CASTSRTVSYGYTF TGTGCCAGCACCTCACGAACAGTATCCTATGGCTACACCTTC TRBJ1-2 NA TRBV6-1 NA
CASSLQGPNTEAFF TGTGCCAGCAGCTTACAGGGTCCGAACACTGAAGCTTTCTTT TRBJ1-1 many TRBV2 NA
CSARVSSGRGLAEQFF TGCAGTGCTAGAGTGTCTAGCGGGAGGGGGCTGGCCGAGCAGTTCTTT TRBJ2-1 NA TRBV20-1 TRBD2
CVSSPQGGYNEQFF TGTGTCAGCTCACCCCAGGGGGGCTACAATGAGCAGTTCTTC TRBJ2-1 NA TRBV18 NA
CASSFRTSEHEQFF TGTGCCAGCAGCTTTAGGACTAGCGAACATGAGCAGTTCTTC TRBJ2-1 NA TRBV7-9 TRBD2
CSADVSDTYTDTQYF TGCAGTGCTGACGTTTCGGACACCTACACAGATACGCAGTATTTT TRBJ2-3 medium-sized TRBV20-1 NA
CASSLTQDGDYTF TGCGCCAGCAGCTTGACGCAGGACGGCGACTACACCTTC TRBJ1-2 many TRBV5-1 NA